One and the same sample provided the 15 T cell receptor beta chains below, sequenced in a study of T cells after yellow fever vaccination. In TCRdb, the 5' RACE reads were re-called with MiXCR into one record per CDR3 protein. The repertoire holds 450,000 to 650,000 distinct CDR3 sequences, with around an eighth as singletons. This specimen consisted of PBMCs, obtained on the day of the yellow fever booster vaccination. These receptors were collected from a man in his thirties or forties who received the YFV17D yellow fever vaccine.

Comment on this clonotype: One junction end does not reproduce the germline sequence, and a read error may be involved. This chain uses TRBV11-2 with TRBJ1-4; no definite D call. The CDR3 is made up of 14 amino acids. Germline assignment: CDR1 SGHAT and CDR2 FQNNGV. The CDR3 is CASSSEGLIEKLLF. The CDR3 nucleotides are TGTGCCAGCAGCTCGGAGGGTTTGATTGAAAAACTGCTTTTT.

This clonotype has just a few counts. V and J are TRBV20-1 and TRBJ2-3, with D tentatively TRBD2 (6 bases). The CDR3 contains 14 residues. Germline loops: CDR1 DFQATT, CDR2 SNEGSKA (reference sequence). V was pared by 4 bases and J by 4 bases, with 15 bases between. The CDR3 protein is CSAKWRAPPDTQYF. CDR3 sequence (DNA): TGCAGTGCTAAATGGAGGGCCCCTCCAGATACGCAGTATTTT.

This clonotype was observed a handful of times. V is TRBV29-1 and J is TRBJ1-5; D is possibly TRBD1 (6 bases). Deletions cut 4 bases from V and 2 bases from J, with 12 bases between. The CDR3 spans 14 residues. Germline CDR1 and CDR2: SQVTM and ANQGSEA. The CDR3 region is CSVVQGVGNQPQHF. As DNA, the CDR3 is TGCAGCGTTGTACAGGGTGTAGGCAATCAGCCCCAGCATTTT. Full variable domain (missing parts from reference TRBV29-1 and TRBJ1-5): SAVISQKPSRDICQRGTSLTIQCQVDSQVTMMFWYRQQPGQSLTLIATANQGSEATYESGFVIDKFPISRPNLTFSTLTVSNMSPEDSSIYLCSVVQGVGNQPQHFGDGTRLSIL.

This clonotype was found many times. This chain joins TRBV21-1 and TRBJ2-7. TRBV21-1 is reported as a pseudogene. CDR3 size: 14 residues. CDR3 in amino acids: CASSKAAGRAEQYF. The CDR3 DNA reads TGTGCCAGCAGCAAAGCTGCCGGACGTGCGGAGCAGTACTTC.

The chain combines TRBV5-1 with TRBJ2-5, with 8 bases matching TRBD2. Losses at the gene ends were 2 bases for V and 3 bases for J; bases not matched to a gene: 6. The CDR3 sequence is 15 residues long. CDR1 SGHRS and CDR2 YFSETQ come from the germline V gene. CDR3 amino acids: CASSFTGRGEETQYF. The CDR3 DNA reads TGCGCCAGCAGCTTCACCGGGAGGGGGGAAGAGACCCAGTACTTC.

The rearrangement joins TRBV5-1 to TRBJ2-1, with D possibly being TRBD2 (5 bases). V was pared by 4 bases and J by 6 bases, with 17 bases between. Germline V gives CDR1 SGHRS, CDR2 YFSETQ. This CDR3 contains 15 residues. This CDR3 is CASSALAATANEQFF. The DNA of the CDR3 is TGCGCCAGCAGCGCTCTAGCTGCTACCGCCAATGAGCAGTTCTTC.

This clonotype was found a few times. The chain recombines TRBV7-8 with TRBJ2-5; the D call may be TRBD1 or TRBD2 (6 bases each). V was clipped by 5 bases and J by 7 bases, with 17 bases between them. The CDR3 sequence is 14 residues long. From germline, CDR1 is SGHVS and CDR2 FQNEAQ. The CDR3 sequence is CASSRDEGGWTQYF. The CDR3 nucleotides are TGTGCCAGCAGCCGAGACGAGGGGGGTTGGACCCAGTACTTC.

This clonotype was recorded a few times. The rearrangement uses TRBV11-2 and TRBJ2-3, with D uncertain. V lost 0 bases, J lost 2 bases, and 6 bases lay in between. Per the germline V gene, CDR1 is SGHAT and CDR2 is FQNNGV. The length of the CDR3 is 14 residues. The CDR3 DNA follows: TGTGCCAGCAGCTTAGACCGGCCCACAGATACGCAGTATTTT. Translation: CASSLDRPTDTQYF.

This clonotype was picked up a small number of times. The chain couples TRBV5-4 to TRBJ2-7, with D possibly being TRBD1 (6 bases). Germline V gene lookup returns CDR1 SGHNT and CDR2 YYREEE (reference sequence). This CDR3 is built from 14 residues. The ends were cut back, 0 bases at V and 3 bases at J, with 10 bases in the middle. This chain's CDR3 is CASSLERTDYEQYF. CDR3 coding DNA: TGTGCCAGCAGCTTGGAAAGGACAGACTACGAGCAGTACTTC.

This clonotype showed up many times. The chain recombines TRBV7-2 with TRBJ1-1; possible D gene TRBD1, 6 bases. Trimming took 5 bases from V and 4 from J, leaving 14 bases between them. CDR3 length: 14 amino acids. CDR1 and CDR2 from the germline V gene are SGHTA and FQGNSA. This chain's CDR3 is CASSVVGAGTEAFF. The DNA for the CDR3 is TGTGCCAGCAGCGTGGTGGGGGCTGGCACTGAAGCTTTCTTT.

This clonotype was seen more than once but under ten times. V is TRBV20-1 and J is TRBJ2-7, with TRBD2 matching 13 bases. The V gene end was trimmed by 5 bases and the J gene end by 2 bases; junction bases not matched to a gene: 3. The CDR3 contains 14 residues. CDR1 DFQATT and CDR2 SNEGSKA come from the germline V gene (reference sequence). CDR3 residues: CSAGLAGATYEQYF. CDR3 coding DNA: TGCAGTGCTGGACTAGCGGGAGCCACCTACGAGCAGTACTTC.

This clonotype was found many times. V and J are TRBV7-2 and TRBJ2-1, with 7 bases that match TRBD2. Per germline, CDR1 SGHTA and CDR2 FQGNSA. This CDR3 region has 15 residues. With V trimmed by 1 base and J by 2 bases, 2 bases remained unmatched. CDR3 in DNA: TGTGCCAGCAGCTTAGTGGGAGGGCCCTACAATGAGCAGTTCTTC. Translating it yields CASSLVGGPYNEQFF.

Turning to this clonotype: One end of the junction varies from germline; a read error may be responsible. This rearrangement joins TRBV28 to TRBJ2-5; TRBD2 agrees at 9 bases. CDR1 is MDHEN and CDR2 is SYDVKM in the germline V gene. The CDR3 contains 15 residues. DNA for the CDR3: TGTGCCAGCAGGACCGCTAGCGGGAATCAAGATACCCAGTACTTC. It yields the protein CASRTASGNQDTQYF.

V and J are TRBV5-1 and TRBJ2-7, with 9 bases aligning to TRBD1. The V and J ends lost 4 bases and 3 bases, in that order; junction bases with no gene match: 11. Germline CDR1 is SGHRS and CDR2 is YFSETQ. The CDR3 runs to 16 residues. CDR3 loop: CASSPAQGQGIYEQYF. CDR3 nucleotides: TGCGCCAGCAGCCCCGCCCAGGGACAGGGCATCTACGAGCAGTACTTC. The entire variable domain, with the rest obtained from reference TRBV5-1 and TRBJ2-7, is as follows: KAGVTQTPRYLIKTRGQQVTLSCSPISGHRSVSWYQQTPGQGLQFLFEYFSETQRNKGNFPGRFSGRQFSNSRSEMNVSTLELGDSALYLCASSPAQGQGIYEQYFGPGTRLTVT.

The chain joins TRBV28 to TRBJ2-7; D gene ambiguous. Trimming left V 5 bases short and J 3 bases short, with 8 bases between. This CDR3 comprises 12 residues. In germline, CDR1 is MDHEN, CDR2 SYDVKM. The CDR3 loop is CASSPFIYEQYF. CDR3 DNA sequence: TGTGCCAGCAGTCCCTTCATCTACGAGCAGTACTTC. Drawing the rest from reference TRBV28 and TRBJ2-7, the complete variable domain is DVKVTQSSRYLVKRTGEKVFLECVQDMDHENMFWYRQDPGLGLRLIYFSYDVKMKEKGDIPEGYSVSREKKERFSLILESASTNQTSMYLCASSPFIYEQYFGPGTRLTVT.